Described below is a single TCR beta chain sequence and its context. No antigen is known for it. This may arise from a read error, as a much more abundant clone is one base away. V was pared by 2 bases and J by 2 bases, with 17 bases of the junction left unmatched. The CDR3 sequence is 19 residues long. Germline-derived CDR1 and CDR2 are MNHEY and SMNVEV (reference sequence). The data stem from a study of blood T cells in healthy people across ages. Using a J-beta primer mix together with a sample-barcoded 5' primer, a second PCR was run for about 6 to 12 cycles. TCRdb fed the 5' RACE reads into MiXCR, producing one record per CDR3 protein. The sample carries hundreds of thousands of distinct CDR3 sequences, around two fifths recorded once. Points from the study as a whole: Using unsorted PBMCs precluded a conclusive naive versus antigen-experienced comparison.

The V call is TRBV27, the J call TRBJ1-1; 7 bases match TRBD1. The sequencing sample was made of blood. The clonotype originates from an elderly man in good health. This chain's CDR3 is CASSLIAHCPGTANTEAFF. CDR3 sequence (DNA): TGTGCCAGCAGTTTAATAGCCCACTGCCCCGGGACAGCTAACACTGAAGCTTTCTTT.